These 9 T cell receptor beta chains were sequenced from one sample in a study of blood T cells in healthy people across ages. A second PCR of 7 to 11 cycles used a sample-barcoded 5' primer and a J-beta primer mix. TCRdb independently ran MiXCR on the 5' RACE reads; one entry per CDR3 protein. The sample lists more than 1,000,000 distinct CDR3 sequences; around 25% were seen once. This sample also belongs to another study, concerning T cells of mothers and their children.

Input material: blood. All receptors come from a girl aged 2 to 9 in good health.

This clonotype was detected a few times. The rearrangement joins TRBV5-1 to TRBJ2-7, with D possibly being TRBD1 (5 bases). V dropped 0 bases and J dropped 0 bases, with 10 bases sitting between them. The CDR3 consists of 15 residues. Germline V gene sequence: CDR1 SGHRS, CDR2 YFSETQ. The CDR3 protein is CASSLDPTVSYEQYF. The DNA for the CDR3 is TGCGCCAGCAGCTTGGATCCGACAGTCTCCTACGAGCAGTACTTC. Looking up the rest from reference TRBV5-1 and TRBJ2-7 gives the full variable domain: KAGVTQTPRYLIKTRGQQVTLSCSPISGHRSVSWYQQTPGQGLQFLFEYFSETQRNKGNFPGRFSGRQFSNSRSEMNVSTLELGDSALYLCASSLDPTVSYEQYFGPGTRLTVT.

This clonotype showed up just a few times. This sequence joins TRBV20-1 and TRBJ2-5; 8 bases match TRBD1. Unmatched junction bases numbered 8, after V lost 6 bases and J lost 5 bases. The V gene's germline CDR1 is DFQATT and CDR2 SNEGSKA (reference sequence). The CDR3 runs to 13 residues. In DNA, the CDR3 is TGCAGTGCGGCTCAGGGGGCCTGGGAGACCCAGTACTTC. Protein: CSAAQGAWETQYF.

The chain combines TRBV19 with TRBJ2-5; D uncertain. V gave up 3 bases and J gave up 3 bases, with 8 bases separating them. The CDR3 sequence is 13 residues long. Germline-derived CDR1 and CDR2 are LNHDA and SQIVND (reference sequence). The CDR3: CASSIGTKETQYF. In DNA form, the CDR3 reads TGTGCCAGTAGTATCGGAACCAAAGAGACCCAGTACTTC. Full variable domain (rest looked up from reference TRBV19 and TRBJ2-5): DGGITQSPKYLFRKEGQNVTLSCEQNLNHDAMYWYRQDPGQGLRLIYYSQIVNDFQKGDIAEGYSVSREKKESFPLTVTSAQKNPTAFYLCASSIGTKETQYFGPGTRLLVL.

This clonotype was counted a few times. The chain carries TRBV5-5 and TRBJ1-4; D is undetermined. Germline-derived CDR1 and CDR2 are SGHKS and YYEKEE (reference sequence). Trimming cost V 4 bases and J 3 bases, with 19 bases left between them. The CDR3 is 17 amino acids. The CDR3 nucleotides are TGTGCCAGCAGCATATACCTTTACATCCTAGCTAATGAAAAACTGTTTTTT. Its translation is CASSIYLYILANEKLFF.

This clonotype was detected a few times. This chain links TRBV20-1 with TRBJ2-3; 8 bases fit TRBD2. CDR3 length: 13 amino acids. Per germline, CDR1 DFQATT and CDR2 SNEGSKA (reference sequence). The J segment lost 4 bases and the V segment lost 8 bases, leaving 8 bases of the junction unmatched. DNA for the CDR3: TGCAGTTTCCCGACTAGCGCTCCAGATACGCAGTATTTT. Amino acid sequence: CSFPTSAPDTQYF.

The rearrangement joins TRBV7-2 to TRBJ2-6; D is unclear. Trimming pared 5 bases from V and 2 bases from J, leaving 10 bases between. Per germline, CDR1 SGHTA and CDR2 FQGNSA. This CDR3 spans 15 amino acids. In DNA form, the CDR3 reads TGTGCCAGCAGCCCGACGATAACTGGGGCCAACGTCCTGACTTTC. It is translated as CASSPTITGANVLTF.

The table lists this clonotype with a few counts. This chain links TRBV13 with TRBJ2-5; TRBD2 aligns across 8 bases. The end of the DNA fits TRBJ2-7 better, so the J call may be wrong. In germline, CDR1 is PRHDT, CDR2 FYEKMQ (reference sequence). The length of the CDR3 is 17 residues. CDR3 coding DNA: TGTGCCAGCAGCTTGGCGGGGCGGGGGGCCAGTGCATACGAGCAGTACTTC. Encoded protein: CASSLAGRGASAYEQYF.

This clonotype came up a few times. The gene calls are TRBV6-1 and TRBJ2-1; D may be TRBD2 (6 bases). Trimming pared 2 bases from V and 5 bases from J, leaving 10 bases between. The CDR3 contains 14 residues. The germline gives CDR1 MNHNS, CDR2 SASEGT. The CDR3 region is CASSEFSGDNEQFF. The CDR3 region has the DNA TGTGCCAGCAGTGAATTTAGCGGAGACAATGAGCAGTTCTTC.

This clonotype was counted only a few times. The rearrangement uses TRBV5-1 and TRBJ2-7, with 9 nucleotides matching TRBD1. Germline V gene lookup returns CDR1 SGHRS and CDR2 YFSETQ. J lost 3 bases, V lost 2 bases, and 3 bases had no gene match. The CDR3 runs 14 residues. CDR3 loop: CASSFRQGDYEQYF. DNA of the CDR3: TGCGCCAGCAGCTTCAGACAGGGGGACTACGAGCAGTACTTC.